A single sample gave rise to the 12 T cell receptor beta chains below, sequenced in a study of blood T cell repertoires in COVID-19. Libraries were prepared by immunoSEQ multiplex PCR; TCRdb keeps only in-frame clonotypes and omits some of them. The table lists under 350,000 clones, around 86% of them singletons. Sequences were obtained from PBMCs or T cells enriched from blood (not recorded which). Receptor source: a woman aged 40 to 50 who had recovered from COVID-19.

The V and J genes are TRBV18 and TRBJ2-7, with D hard to call. V shed 2 bases and J shed 1 base, with 12 bases lying between them. Germline V gene lookup returns CDR1 KGHSH and CDR2 LQKENI. The CDR3 contains 15 residues. Here the CDR3 reads CASSPNGLISYEQYF. DNA for the CDR3: TGTGCCAGCTCACCAAACGGTCTAATTTCCTACGAGCAGTACTTC.

The V gene is TRBV2, the J gene TRBJ2-5; 7 bases are a match to TRBD2. The CDR3 is made up of 15 amino acids. The junction had 6 bases not matched to a gene; V was cut back by 1 base and J by 4 bases. Germline V gene sequence: CDR1 SNHLY, CDR2 FYNNEI. The CDR3 DNA reads TGTGCCAGCAGTGAAGGTGGCGGGGGTTTAGAGACCCAGTACTTC. Translating it yields CASSEGGGGLETQYF.

V and J are TRBV21-1 and TRBJ1-1; whether TRBD1, the table's D call, matches the DNA was not checked. TRBV21-1 is shown as a pseudogene. The CDR3 has 21 amino acids. CDR3 sequence (DNA): TGTGCCAGCAGCAAGGGGGGACAGGGTGGTGTATGCACGGAAAAGAACACTGAAGCTTTCTTT. Protein sequence: CASSKGGQGGVCTEKNTEAFF.

The V and J genes are TRBV10-2 and TRBJ2-7, with 10 bases aligning to TRBD2. J lost 3 bases, V lost 8 bases, and 16 bases had no gene match. Germline V gives CDR1 WSHSY, CDR2 SAAADI. The CDR3 has 17 amino acids. CDR3 loop: CASGATSGEGFGYEQYF. The CDR3 DNA reads TGCGCCAGCGGCGCCACTAGCGGGGAAGGATTTGGCTACGAGCAGTACTTC.

The CDR3 DNA is TGTGCCAGCGCGTCCCAGGGCAGGAATGAAAAACTGTTTTTT. This encodes CASASQGRNEKLFF. The rearrangement uses TRBV18 and TRBJ1-4; D might be TRBD1 (5 bases). Per germline, CDR1 KGHSH and CDR2 LQKENI. The CDR3 has 14 amino acids. V was shortened by 8 bases and J by 5 bases, with 15 bases between the two germline ends.

The chain uses TRBV3-1 (or the pseudogene TRBV3-2) and TRBJ1-3, with D unclear. From germline, CDR1 is LGHDT and CDR2 YNNKEL (reference sequence). V shed 4 bases and J shed 4 bases, with 17 bases lying between them. This CDR3 is built from 16 residues. The DNA for the CDR3 is TGTGCCAGCAGCCCGGAGATGATCCTCGAGGGAAACACCATATATTTT. Translated: CASSPEMILEGNTIYF.

This clone has just a few counts. The chain carries TRBV7-9 and TRBJ2-1; D is possibly TRBD2 (5 bases). CDR1 is SEHNR and CDR2 is FQNEAQ in the germline V gene (reference sequence). This CDR3 has 13 residues. Trimming left V 2 bases short and J 9 bases short, with 11 bases between. The CDR3 region is CASSLSYGGEQFF. The CDR3 nucleotides read TGTGCCAGCAGCTTATCCTATGGAGGTGAGCAGTTCTTC.

The chain links TRBV6-1 to TRBJ1-2; D perhaps matches TRBD1 (6 bases). CDR1 and CDR2 (germline): MNHNS, SASEGT. Deletions cut 4 bases from V and 0 bases from J, with 18 bases between. The CDR3 consists of 17 residues. The CDR3 is CASSARGGASPNYGYTF. CDR3 sequence (DNA): TGTGCCAGCAGTGCCCGTGGGGGGGCGTCCCCTAACTATGGCTACACCTTC.

The chain combines TRBV12-5 with TRBJ1-1; 9 nucleotides align to TRBD1. Germline CDR1 and CDR2: LGHNT and FRNRAP. Trimming cost V 6 bases and J 5 bases; bases outside gene matches: 10. The CDR3 is 15 residues long. The CDR3 nucleotides read TGTGCTAGTGGGAAGCAACAGGGGGCGAGAACTGAAGCTTTCTTT. It encodes CASGKQQGARTEAFF.

This sequence joins TRBV5-1 and TRBJ1-2, with D tentatively TRBD1 (6 bases). This CDR3 is 15 amino acids long. The V gene's germline CDR1 is SGHRS and CDR2 YFSETQ. The V and J ends lost 4 bases and 7 bases respectively, with 20 bases between them. Written as DNA, the CDR3 is TGCGCCAGCAGCCTTGAGTCACGGACAGCTAGTGGCTACACCTTC. This encodes CASSLESRTASGYTF.

A word on this clone: An end of the junction differs from the germline gene, which may be a read error. The same CDR3 arises from other DNA sequences in this sample as well. The CDR3 sequence is CASSSGLAPLEQFF. In DNA, the CDR3 is TGTGCCAGTAGTTCAGGACTAGCTCCCTTGGAGCAGTTCTTC. This chain uses TRBV6-2 or TRBV6-3 with TRBJ2-1, with 8 bases fitting TRBD2. From germline, CDR1 is MNHEY and CDR2 SVGEGT. CDR3 length: 14 amino acids.

The chain uses TRBV19 and TRBJ1-6; perhaps TRBD1 as D (5 bases). CDR1 and CDR2 from the germline V gene are LNHDA and SQIVND (reference sequence). V was pared by 5 bases and J by 5 bases, with 10 bases between. This CDR3 is 14 amino acids long. The CDR3 bases are TGTGCCAGTAGTCTCCAGGGCAATAATTCACCCCTCCACTTT. It yields the protein CASSLQGNNSPLHF.